These 7 T cell receptor beta chains share one sample of origin, sequenced in a study of technical replicates of blood from several donors. Data came from immunoSEQ multiplex PCR; TCRdb stores just in-frame clones and leaves some out. This sample has 75,000 to 90,000 clones, with nearly 95% found just once. Source material: T cells isolated from PBMCs. The receptors come from a human donor in good health.

The gene calls are TRBV20-1 and TRBJ2-1, with 7 bases lining up with TRBD2. The CDR3 totals 10 residues. Germline V gene lookup returns CDR1 DFQATT and CDR2 SNEGSKA (reference sequence). V dropped 6 bases and J dropped 12; count of bases not matched to a gene: 5. CDR3 in amino acids: CSAGDYSQFF. The CDR3 DNA reads TGCAGTGCCGGGGACTACTCGCAGTTCTTC.

This sequence joins TRBV9 and TRBJ2-7; 8 nucleotides align to TRBD2. Germline V gene sequence: CDR1 SGDLS, CDR2 YYNGEE. The junction had 5 bases not matched to a gene; V was cut back by 0 bases and J by 3 bases. The CDR3 is 15 residues long. The CDR3 sequence: CASSVARAGGYEQYF. Written as DNA, the CDR3 is TGTGCCAGCAGCGTAGCTCGCGCGGGGGGCTACGAGCAGTACTTC. Using reference TRBV9 and TRBJ2-7 for the parts outside the CDR3, the full variable domain is DSGVTQTPKHLITATGQRVTLRCSPRSGDLSVYWYQQSLDQGLQFLIQYYNGEERAKGNILERFSAQQFPDLHSELNLSSLELGDSALYFCASSVARAGGYEQYFGPGTRLTVT.

The chain combines TRBV10-3 with TRBJ2-1, with a tentative D call TRBD2 (5 bases). With 5 bases removed from V and 8 bases from J, the gap between germline ends came to 16 bases. Germline V gene data show CDR1 as ENHRY and CDR2 as SYGVKD. CDR3 length: 14 residues. CDR3: CAISFRGLRDEQFF. The DNA for the CDR3 is TGTGCCATCAGTTTCCGAGGCTTGAGGGATGAGCAGTTCTTC.

The V gene is TRBV2, the J gene TRBJ2-3; D is unclear. This CDR3 region has 13 residues. Trimming stripped 8 bases from V and 2 bases from J, with 11 bases between. The germline gives CDR1 SNHLY, CDR2 FYNNEI. CDR3 coding DNA: TGTGCCAGCGGAGCGCCACTCACAGATACGCAGTATTTT. It specifies CASGAPLTDTQYF.

This chain links TRBV27 with TRBJ1-1; 9 positions match TRBD1. Germline-derived CDR1 and CDR2 are MNHEY and SMNVEV (reference sequence). The CDR3 covers 17 residues. With V trimmed by 8 bases and J by 0 bases, 13 bases remained unmatched. This CDR3 is CASQTTTGQGMNTEAFF. The CDR3 DNA reads TGTGCCAGCCAAACTACAACCGGACAGGGGATGAACACTGAAGCTTTCTTT.

The chain joins TRBV5-1 to TRBJ2-1; 9 nucleotides agree with TRBD2. Germline CDR1 reads SGHRS; CDR2 reads YFSETQ. The CDR3 totals 15 residues. The J segment lost 7 bases and the V segment lost 7 bases, leaving 12 bases of the junction unmatched. The CDR3 DNA reads TGCGCCAGCTCCCGGGGGGCTAGCGGGGTAAATGAGCAGTTCTTC. It encodes CASSRGASGVNEQFF.

V usage is TRBV28 and J usage is TRBJ1-2; D ambiguous. With 5 bases removed from V and 4 bases from J, the gap between germline ends came to 14 bases. Germline V gene data show CDR1 as MDHEN and CDR2 as SYDVKM. The length of the CDR3 is 14 residues. The CDR3 DNA follows: TGTGCCAGCAGTCCCCATGGAGCTCTCTATGGCTACACCTTC. This translates into CASSPHGALYGYTF.